This TCR beta chain was obtained from a study of blood T cell repertoires in COVID-19. On the study more broadly: T cells, B-cell-depleted T cells, or PBMCs supplied cDNA or gDNA.

Germline CDR1 and CDR2: MNHEY and SMNVEV (reference sequence). CDR3 size: 13 residues. V lost 4 bases, J lost 3 bases, and 9 bases lay in between. Study processing details: Amplification with reference gene primers provided the estimates of nucleated cell counts. The table came from immunoSEQ multiplex PCR; TCRdb's copy has only in-frame clones and leaves some out. V, J and clone size are those of that table, while D and trimming were read from the DNA. The sample yields about 160,000 clones, around 77% seen once. This clonotype was sampled from a man between 65 and 80 years old with acute or convalescent COVID-19. Material: peripheral blood. The gene calls are TRBV27 and TRBJ1-2, with D unresolved. CDR3 coding DNA: TGTGCCAGCAGTTCAACAGACCACTATGGCTACACCTTC. It encodes CASSSTDHYGYTF.